This T cell receptor beta chain came from a study of blood T cell repertoires in COVID-19. The V segment lost 8 bases and the J segment 4 bases; nucleotides outside the gene matches: 11. Germline V lookup: CDR1 MGHRA, CDR2 YSYEKL. CDR3 length equals 16 residues. TCRdb keeps only in-frame clones here, not all; method: immunoSEQ multiplex PCR. The table records about 76,000 clones, approximately 90% of them present only once. Sequenced sample: peripheral blood. The origin of this receptor is a human donor in a cohort sampled during active COVID-19. The chain recombines TRBV4-1 with TRBJ1-4; the match to TRBD1 covers 9 bases. In DNA form, the CDR3 reads TGCGCCAGCCGACTGGGACAGGGACGCCTTAATGAAAAACTGTTTTTT. Encoded protein: CASRLGQGRLNEKLFF.